The subject of this entry is one T cell receptor (beta chain). This record belongs to a study of blood T cell repertoires in COVID-19. Study summary: Acute and convalescent COVID-19 samples came from the United States, Italy and Spain. PBMCs, B-cell-depleted T cells, or T cells provided the cDNA or gDNA that made up the material.

Germline V gene lookup returns CDR1 LGHDT and CDR2 YNNKEL (reference sequence). V lost 1 base, J lost 4 bases, and 9 bases stayed unmatched. CDR3 length: 18 amino acids. Authors' processing steps: Amplification of reference gene primers was used by the study to estimate nucleated cell counts. The table came from immunoSEQ multiplex PCR; TCRdb's copy has only in-frame clones and leaves some out. The V and J calls and clone size are taken from that table; D and trimming were inferred from the DNA. The sample comprises fewer than 300,000 clones, around 81% of which are singletons, and 2.5% to 3% rests with the top ten.

The receptor comes from a woman aged 55-70 years with active or convalescent COVID-19. This chain uses TRBV3-1 (or the pseudogene TRBV3-2) with TRBJ2-3; 12 nucleotides line up with TRBD2. Sample: peripheral blood. The CDR3 loop is CASSQAGLAGGLADTQYF. The CDR3 bases are TGTGCCAGCAGCCAAGCCGGGCTAGCGGGGGGGCTGGCAGATACGCAGTATTTT.